The table lists the clone carrying this TCR beta chain with a few counts. Its target is unknown. The source of the sample is a study of long-term antiretroviral therapy in people with HIV. The immunoSEQ assay was v3.0, run at survey level. Measured with immunoSEQ multiplex PCR; TCRdb has only the in-frame clones, and not every one. Of roughly 33,000 clones listed, approximately 80% are singletons. Germline V gives CDR1 SGHAT, CDR2 FQNNGV. CDR3 length: 14 amino acids. V lost 6 bases and J 0 bases, leaving 9 bases between the germline ends. Broader study findings: Diversity went up after ART and still fell short of transplant donor controls.

The specimen was unsorted PBMCs, collected 2 years after starting antiretroviral therapy. The rearrangement joins TRBV11-2 to TRBJ1-3; D gene unclear. This sequence was found in a woman aged 50 to 65 with HIV. CDR3 nucleotide sequence: TGTGCCAGCAGGGTACAGAGCTCTGGAAACACCATATATTTT. Translation: CASRVQSSGNTIYF. The whole variable domain, filled in from reference TRBV11-2 and TRBJ1-3, reads EAGVAQSPRYKIIEKRQSVAFWCNPISGHATLYWYQQILGQGPKLLIQFQNNGVVDDSQLPKDRFSAERLKGVDSTLKIQPAKLEDSAVYLCASRVQSSGNTIYFGEGSWLTVV.